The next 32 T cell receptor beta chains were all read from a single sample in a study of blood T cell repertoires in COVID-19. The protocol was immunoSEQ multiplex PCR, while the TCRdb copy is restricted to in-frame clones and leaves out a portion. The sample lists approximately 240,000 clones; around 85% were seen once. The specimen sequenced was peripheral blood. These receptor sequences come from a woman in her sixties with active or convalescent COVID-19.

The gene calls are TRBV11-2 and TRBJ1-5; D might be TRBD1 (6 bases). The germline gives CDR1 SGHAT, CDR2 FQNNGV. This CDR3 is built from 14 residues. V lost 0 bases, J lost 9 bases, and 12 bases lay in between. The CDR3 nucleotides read TGTGCCAGCAGCTTAGAGGGGGGGGCCTTGCCCCAGCATTTT. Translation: CASSLEGGALPQHF.

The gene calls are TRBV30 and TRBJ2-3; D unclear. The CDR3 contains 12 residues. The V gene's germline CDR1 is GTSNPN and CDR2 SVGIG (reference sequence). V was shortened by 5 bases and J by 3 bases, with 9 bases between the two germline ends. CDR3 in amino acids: CAWYSRTDTQYF. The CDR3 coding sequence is TGTGCCTGGTATTCCCGGACAGATACGCAGTATTTT.

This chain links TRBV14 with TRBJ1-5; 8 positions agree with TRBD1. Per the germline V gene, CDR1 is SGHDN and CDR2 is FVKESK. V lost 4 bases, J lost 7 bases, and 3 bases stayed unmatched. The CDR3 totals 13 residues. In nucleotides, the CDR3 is TGTGCCAGCAGCCCCACAGGGGGACAGCCCCAGCATTTT. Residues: CASSPTGGQPQHF.

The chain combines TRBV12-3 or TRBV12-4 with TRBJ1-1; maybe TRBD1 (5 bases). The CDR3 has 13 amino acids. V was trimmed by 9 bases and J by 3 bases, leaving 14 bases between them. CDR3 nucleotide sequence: TGTGCCAGTATCCAGGAGGGGTACACTGAAGCTTTCTTT. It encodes CASIQEGYTEAFF.

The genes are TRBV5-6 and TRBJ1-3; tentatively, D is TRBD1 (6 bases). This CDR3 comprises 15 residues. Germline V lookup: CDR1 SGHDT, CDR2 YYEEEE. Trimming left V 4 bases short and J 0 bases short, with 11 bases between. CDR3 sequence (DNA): TGTGCCAGCAGCATACAGGGCCCCTCTGGAAACACCATATATTTT. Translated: CASSIQGPSGNTIYF.

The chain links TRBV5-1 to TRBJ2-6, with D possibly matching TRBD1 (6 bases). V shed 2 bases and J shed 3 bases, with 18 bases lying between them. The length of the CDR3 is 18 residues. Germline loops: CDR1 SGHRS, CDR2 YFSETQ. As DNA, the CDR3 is TGCGCCAGCAGCTTCATCCTACAGGGTTATGGTGGGGCCAACGTCCTGACTTTC. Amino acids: CASSFILQGYGGANVLTF.

The CDR3 sequence: CASSLVGGQGGRTGELFF. The DNA of the CDR3 is TGTGCCAGCAGCTTGGTGGGCGGACAGGGGGGAAGAACCGGGGAGCTGTTTTTT. V gene TRBV5-6 combines with J gene TRBJ2-2, with 10 bases matching TRBD1. Germline V gene data show CDR1 as SGHDT and CDR2 as YYEEEE. The CDR3 is made up of 18 amino acids. The V and J ends lost 0 bases and 5 bases, in that order; junction bases with no gene match: 10.

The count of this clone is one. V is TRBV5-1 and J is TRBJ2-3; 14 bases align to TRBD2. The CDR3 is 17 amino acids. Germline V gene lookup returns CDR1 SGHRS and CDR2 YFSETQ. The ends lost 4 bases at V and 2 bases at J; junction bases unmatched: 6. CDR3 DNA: TGCGCCAGCAGCCCCAGGACTAGCGGGGGGAACACAGATACGCAGTATTTT. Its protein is CASSPRTSGGNTDTQYF.

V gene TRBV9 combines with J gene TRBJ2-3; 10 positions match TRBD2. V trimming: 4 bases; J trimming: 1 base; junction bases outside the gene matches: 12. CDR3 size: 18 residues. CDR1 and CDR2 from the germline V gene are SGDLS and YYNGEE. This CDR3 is CASSLKASGGFGTDTQYF. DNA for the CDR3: TGTGCCAGCAGCCTCAAGGCTAGCGGGGGTTTTGGCACAGATACGCAGTATTTT.

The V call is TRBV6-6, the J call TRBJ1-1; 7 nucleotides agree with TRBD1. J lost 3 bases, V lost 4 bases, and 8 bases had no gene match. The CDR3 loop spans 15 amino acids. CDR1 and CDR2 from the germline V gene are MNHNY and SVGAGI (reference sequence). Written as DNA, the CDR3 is TGTGCCAGCAGTTCCACAGGGGTTGTGGACACTGAAGCTTTCTTT. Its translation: CASSSTGVVDTEAFF.

The CDR3 DNA sequence: TGTGCCAGCAGCCCCTGGACAGCGAACACCGGGGAGCTGTTTTTT. It encodes CASSPWTANTGELFF. The chain recombines TRBV4-2 with TRBJ2-2, with D maybe TRBD1 (6 bases). V was trimmed by 4 bases and J by 0 bases, leaving 9 bases between them. CDR3 length: 15 residues. Germline V CDR1 and CDR2: LGHNA, YNFKEQ.

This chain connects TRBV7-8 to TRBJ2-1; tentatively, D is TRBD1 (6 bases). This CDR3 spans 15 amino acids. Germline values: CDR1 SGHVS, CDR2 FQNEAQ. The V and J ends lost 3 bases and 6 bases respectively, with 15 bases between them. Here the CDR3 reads CASSFLDRWGNEQFF. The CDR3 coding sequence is TGTGCCAGCAGCTTCCTGGACAGATGGGGCAATGAGCAGTTCTTC.

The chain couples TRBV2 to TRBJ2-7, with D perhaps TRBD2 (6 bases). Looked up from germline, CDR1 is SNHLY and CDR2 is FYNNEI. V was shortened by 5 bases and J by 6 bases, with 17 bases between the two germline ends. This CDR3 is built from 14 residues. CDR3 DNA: TGTGCCAGCAGTTGGCGGGACCCCGGTCGCGAGCAGTACTTC. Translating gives CASSWRDPGREQYF. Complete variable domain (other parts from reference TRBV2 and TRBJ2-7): EPEVTQTPSHQVTQMGQEVILRCVPISNHLYFYWYRQILGQKVEFLVSFYNNEISEKSEIFDDQFSVERPDGSNFTLKIRSTKLEDSAMYFCASSWRDPGREQYFGPGTRLTVT.

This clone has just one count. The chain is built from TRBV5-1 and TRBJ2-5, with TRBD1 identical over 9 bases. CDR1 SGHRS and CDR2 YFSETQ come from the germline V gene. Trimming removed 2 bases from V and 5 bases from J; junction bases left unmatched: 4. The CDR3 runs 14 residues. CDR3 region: CASSFRDRAETQYF. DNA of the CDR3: TGCGCCAGCAGCTTCCGGGACAGGGCGGAGACCCAGTACTTC. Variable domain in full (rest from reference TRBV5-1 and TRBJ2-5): KAGVTQTPRYLIKTRGQQVTLSCSPISGHRSVSWYQQTPGQGLQFLFEYFSETQRNKGNFPGRFSGRQFSNSRSEMNVSTLELGDSALYLCASSFRDRAETQYFGPGTRLLVL.

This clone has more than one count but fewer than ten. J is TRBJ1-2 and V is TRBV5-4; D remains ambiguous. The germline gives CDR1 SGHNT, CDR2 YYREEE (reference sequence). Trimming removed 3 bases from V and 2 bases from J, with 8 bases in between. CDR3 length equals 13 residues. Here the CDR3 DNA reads TGTGCCAGCAGCTCGTGGAGGAACTATGGCTACACCTTC. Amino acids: CASSSWRNYGYTF.

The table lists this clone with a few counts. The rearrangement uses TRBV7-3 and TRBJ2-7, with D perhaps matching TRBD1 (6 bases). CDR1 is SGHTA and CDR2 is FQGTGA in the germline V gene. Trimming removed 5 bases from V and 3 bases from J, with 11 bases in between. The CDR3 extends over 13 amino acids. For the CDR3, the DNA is TGTGCCAGCAGCCCACAGGGCGGCTACGAGCAGTACTTC. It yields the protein CASSPQGGYEQYF.

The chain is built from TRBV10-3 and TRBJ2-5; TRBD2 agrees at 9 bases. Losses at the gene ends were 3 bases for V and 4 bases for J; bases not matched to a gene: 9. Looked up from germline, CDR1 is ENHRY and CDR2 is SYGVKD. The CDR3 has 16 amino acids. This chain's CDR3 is CAISEAAGGEGETQYF. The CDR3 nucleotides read TGTGCCATCAGTGAAGCGGCGGGAGGGGAAGGAGAGACCCAGTACTTC.

CDR3 amino acids: CAIRPRRASAEAFF. CDR3 in DNA: TGTGCCATCAGACCCCGGCGGGCCTCCGCTGAAGCTTTCTTT. The chain uses TRBV10-3 and TRBJ1-1; D not resolved. V shed 6 bases and J shed 6 bases, with 17 bases lying between them. The germline CDR1 and CDR2 sequences are ENHRY and SYGVKD. The CDR3 sequence is 14 residues long.

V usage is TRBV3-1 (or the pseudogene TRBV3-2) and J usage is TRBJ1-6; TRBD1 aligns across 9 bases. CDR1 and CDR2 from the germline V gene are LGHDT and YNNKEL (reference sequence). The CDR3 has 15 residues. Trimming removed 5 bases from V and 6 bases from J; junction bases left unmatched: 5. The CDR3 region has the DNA TGTGCCAGCAGCAAGACAGGGGGTGGTAATTCACCCCTCCACTTT. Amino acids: CASSKTGGGNSPLHF.

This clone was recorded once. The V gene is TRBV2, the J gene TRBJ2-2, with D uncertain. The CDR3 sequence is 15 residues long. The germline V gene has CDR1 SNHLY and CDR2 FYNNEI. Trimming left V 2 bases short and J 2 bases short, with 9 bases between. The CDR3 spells CASSEWARNTGELFF. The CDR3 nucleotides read TGTGCCAGCAGTGAATGGGCCCGAAACACCGGGGAGCTGTTTTTT.

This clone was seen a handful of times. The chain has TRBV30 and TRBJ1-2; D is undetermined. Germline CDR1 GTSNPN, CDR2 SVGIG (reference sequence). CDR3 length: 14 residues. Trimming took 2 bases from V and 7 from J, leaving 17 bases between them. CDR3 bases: TGTGCCTGGAGTCAAGTCCCCTATGAGGGTGGCTACACCTTC. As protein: CAWSQVPYEGGYTF.

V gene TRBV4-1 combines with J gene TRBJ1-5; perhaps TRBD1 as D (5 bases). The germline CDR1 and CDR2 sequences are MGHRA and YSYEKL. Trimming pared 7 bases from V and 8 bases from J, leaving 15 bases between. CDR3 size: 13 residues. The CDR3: CASMRGRREPQHF. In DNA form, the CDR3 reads TGCGCCAGCATGAGGGGAAGGAGGGAGCCCCAGCATTTT.

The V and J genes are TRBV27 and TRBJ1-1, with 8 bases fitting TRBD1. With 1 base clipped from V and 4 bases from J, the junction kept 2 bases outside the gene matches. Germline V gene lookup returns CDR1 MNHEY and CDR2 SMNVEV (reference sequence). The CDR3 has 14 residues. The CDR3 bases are TGTGCCAGCAGTTTATTACAGGGGGGCACTGAAGCTTTCTTT. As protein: CASSLLQGGTEAFF.

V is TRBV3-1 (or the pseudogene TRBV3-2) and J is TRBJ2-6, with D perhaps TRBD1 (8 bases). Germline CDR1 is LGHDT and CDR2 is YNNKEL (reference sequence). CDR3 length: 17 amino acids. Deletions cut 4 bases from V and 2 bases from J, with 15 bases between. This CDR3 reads CASSPRQGRAGANVLTF. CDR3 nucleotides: TGTGCCAGCAGCCCCCGACAGGGGAGGGCTGGGGCCAACGTCCTGACTTTC.

The CDR3 spells CASSLEGGRETQYF. The CDR3 nucleotides are TGCGCCAGCAGCTTGGAGGGAGGGCGAGAGACCCAGTACTTC. The rearrangement links TRBV5-1 to TRBJ2-5; 7 bases are a match to TRBD2. The germline V gene encodes CDR1 SGHRS and CDR2 YFSETQ. CDR3 length equals 14 residues. V lost 0 bases to trimming and J lost 4 bases; unmatched junction nucleotides: 3.

The DNA of the CDR3 is TGTGCCAGCAGCTTGTCGGGGGGCCTCTTTGATACGCAGTATTTT. It specifies CASSLSGGLFDTQYF. J is TRBJ2-3 and V is TRBV7-2; a possible D gene is TRBD2 (7 bases). The germline CDR1 and CDR2 sequences are SGHTA and FQGNSA. Trimming cost V 3 bases and J 6 bases, with 16 bases left between them. CDR3 length: 15 residues. The full variable domain, with the rest looked up from reference TRBV7-2 and TRBJ2-3, is GAGVSQSPSNKVTEKGKDVELRCDPISGHTALYWYRQSLGQGLEFLIYFQGNSAPDKSGLPSDRFSAERTGGSVSTLTIQRTQQEDSAVYLCASSLSGGLFDTQYFGPGTRLTVL.

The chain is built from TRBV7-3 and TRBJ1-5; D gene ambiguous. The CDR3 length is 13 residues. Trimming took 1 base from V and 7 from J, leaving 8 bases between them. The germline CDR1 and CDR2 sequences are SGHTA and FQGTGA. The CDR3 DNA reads TGTGCCAGCAGCTTAAGCGGAGGGCAGCCCCAGCATTTT. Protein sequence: CASSLSGGQPQHF.

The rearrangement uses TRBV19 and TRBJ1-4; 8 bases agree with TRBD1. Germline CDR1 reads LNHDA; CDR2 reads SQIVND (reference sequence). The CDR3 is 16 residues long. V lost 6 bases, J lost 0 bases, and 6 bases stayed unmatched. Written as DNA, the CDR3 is TGTGCCAGTAGCCCTGGACAGGGAGCAACTAATGAAAAACTGTTTTTT. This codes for CASSPGQGATNEKLFF.

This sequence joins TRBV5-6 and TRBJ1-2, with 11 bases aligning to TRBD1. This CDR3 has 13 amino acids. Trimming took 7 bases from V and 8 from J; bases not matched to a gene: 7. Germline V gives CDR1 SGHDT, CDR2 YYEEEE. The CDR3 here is CASLGDRGDGYTF. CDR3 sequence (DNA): TGTGCCAGCCTTGGGGACAGGGGGGACGGCTACACCTTC.

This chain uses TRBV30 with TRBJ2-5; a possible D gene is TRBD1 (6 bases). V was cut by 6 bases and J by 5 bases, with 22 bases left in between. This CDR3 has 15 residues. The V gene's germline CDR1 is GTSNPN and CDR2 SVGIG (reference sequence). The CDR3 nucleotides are TGTGCCTGTACCACAGAACAGGGACCGGACGAGACCCAGTACTTC. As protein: CACTTEQGPDETQYF.

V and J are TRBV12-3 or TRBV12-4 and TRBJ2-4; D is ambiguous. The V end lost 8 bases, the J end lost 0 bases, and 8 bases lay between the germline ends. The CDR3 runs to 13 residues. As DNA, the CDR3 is TGTGCCAGCGGCCCGGGAGCCAAAAACATTCAGTACTTC. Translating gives CASGPGAKNIQYF.

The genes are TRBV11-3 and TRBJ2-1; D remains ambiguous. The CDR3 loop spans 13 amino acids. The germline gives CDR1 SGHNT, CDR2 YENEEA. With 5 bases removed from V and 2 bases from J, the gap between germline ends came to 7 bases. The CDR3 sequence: CASSTYTYNEQFF. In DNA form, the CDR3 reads TGTGCCAGCAGCACTTATACCTACAATGAGCAGTTCTTC.